The clone carrying this T cell receptor beta chain was seen more than once but under ten times. The data originate from a study of blood T cells in healthy people across ages. Then a second PCR, running about 6 to 11 cycles, was carried out with a sample-barcoded 5' primer and a J-beta primer mix. MiXCR, run by TCRdb on the 5' RACE reads, gives a single entry per CDR3 protein. The table includes hundreds of thousands of distinct CDR3 sequences, approximately 25% detected once. The same sample was also used in a study of T cells of mothers and their children. That paper notes: Mothers yielded over 8 million CDR3 reads, children around 3.3 million each. Related pairs of mothers and children showed slightly higher, non-significant overlap versus unrelated pairs.

This sequence was found in a boy aged 5-17 years in good health. Sequenced material: blood.

The CDR3 sequence is CSASSSLARSYNEQFF. Written as DNA, the CDR3 is TGCAGTGCTAGCTCCTCACTAGCGCGATCCTACAATGAGCAGTTCTTC. The V gene is TRBV20-1, the J gene TRBJ2-1, with 7 bases matching TRBD2. Trimming at V came to 3 bases and at J to 1 base, leaving 9 bases not matched to a gene. CDR1 is DFQATT, CDR2 SNEGSKA, per germline (reference sequence). This CDR3 is 16 amino acids long.